This record covers a single T cell receptor beta chain. Its antigen is not known. This sample was taken from a study of cytomegalovirus exposure and HLA in healthy donors. Study-wide findings and caveats: It was reported that TCR beta sequences correctly inferred the HLA-A and HLA-B alleles for most subjects. Previous analysis showed most TCR beta V segments were productive about 87% or about 30% of the time. Overall, about 160 TCR beta chains were annotated as cytomegalovirus-associated.

The germline V and J ends were trimmed by 0 bases and 2 bases, with 15 bases remaining between them. This CDR3 has 16 amino acids. Germline V CDR1 and CDR2: SGHNT, YYREEE (reference sequence). Vbeta (60) and Jbeta (13) primers were used in the PCR. Profiled with immunoSEQ multiplex PCR; TCRdb holds only in-frame clones, not every one. The table includes about 160,000 clones, 65% to 85% detected once. The chain employs TRBV5-4 and TRBJ2-7, with a tentative D call TRBD2 (7 bases). Sequencing input: PBMCs. This sequence originates from a male donor in good health and CMV-seronegative. This CDR3 reads CASSLEGGAYAYEQYF. CDR3 bases: TGTGCCAGCAGCTTGGAGGGGGGGGCATACGCCTACGAGCAGTACTTC.